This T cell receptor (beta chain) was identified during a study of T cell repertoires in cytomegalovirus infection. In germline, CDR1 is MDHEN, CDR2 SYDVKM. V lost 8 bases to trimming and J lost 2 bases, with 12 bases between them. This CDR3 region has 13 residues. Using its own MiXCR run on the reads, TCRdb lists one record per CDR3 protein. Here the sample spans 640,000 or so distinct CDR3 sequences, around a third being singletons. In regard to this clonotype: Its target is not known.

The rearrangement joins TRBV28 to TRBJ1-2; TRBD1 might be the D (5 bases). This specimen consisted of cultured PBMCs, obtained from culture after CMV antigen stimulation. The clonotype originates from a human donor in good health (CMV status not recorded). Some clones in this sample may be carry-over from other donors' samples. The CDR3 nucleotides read TGTGCCAGCGGGGGGGGACTAAACTATGGCTACACCTTC. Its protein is CASGGGLNYGYTF.